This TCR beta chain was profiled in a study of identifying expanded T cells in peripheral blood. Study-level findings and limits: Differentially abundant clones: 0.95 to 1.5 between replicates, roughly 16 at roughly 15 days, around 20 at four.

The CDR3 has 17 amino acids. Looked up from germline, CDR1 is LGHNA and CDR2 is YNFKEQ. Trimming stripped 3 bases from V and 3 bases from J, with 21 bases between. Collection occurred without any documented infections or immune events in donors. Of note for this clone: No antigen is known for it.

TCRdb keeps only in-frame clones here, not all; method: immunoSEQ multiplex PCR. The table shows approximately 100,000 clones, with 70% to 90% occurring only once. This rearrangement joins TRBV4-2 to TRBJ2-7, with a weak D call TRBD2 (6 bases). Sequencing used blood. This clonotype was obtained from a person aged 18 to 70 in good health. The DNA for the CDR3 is TGTGCCAGCAGCCATGCCACGAGGGCGGGGCTAAACTACGAGCAGTACTTC. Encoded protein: CASSHATRAGLNYEQYF.